A selection of T cell receptor beta chains follows, all from one sample in a study of T cell responses to AZD1222 COVID-19 vaccine. Produced via immunoSEQ multiplex PCR; TCRdb's table is partial and in-frame only. This table has tens of thousands of clones, around 90% appearing once. Here the sequenced sample was peripheral blood, taken on day 0 of MenACWY control vaccination. These receptors were obtained from an adult in good health. CDR3s include the opening cysteine and the closing phenylalanine or tryptophan. A D gene is named only where the DNA matches it firmly. Only part of the rows carry a size: once, few, many, or a class if the clone is expanded.

CDR3 DNA,CDR3 protein,V gene,clone size,J gene,D gene
TGTGCCAGCAGCTCCATAAGGGGTGATGGCACCGGGGAGCTGTTTTTT,CASSSIRGDGTGELFF,TRBV11-2,NA,TRBJ2-2,NA
TGTGCCAGCAGCTCTCTCGGCACGGGGCCCGGAAACACCATATATTTT,CASSSLGTGPGNTIYF,TRBV7-9,NA,TRBJ1-3,NA
TGCGCCAGCAGCTTGGATCCGGGACAGGGGCTTTTATACGAGCAGTACTTC,CASSLDPGQGLLYEQYF,TRBV5-1,NA,TRBJ2-7,TRBD1
TGTGCCAGCAGCCCACCGGACAGTTCACCCCTCCACTTT,CASSPPDSSPLHF,TRBV11-1,NA,TRBJ1-6,NA
TGTGCCAGCAGCTTAGAGAGTAACTCCTACAATGAGCAGTTCTTC,CASSLESNSYNEQFF,TRBV7-8,NA,TRBJ2-1,NA
TGTGCCAGCAGTTCATCGACAACAGGGGACGCTTTCTTT,CASSSSTTGDAFF,TRBV28,NA,TRBJ1-1,TRBD1
TGTGCCAGCAGCCCCGGACAGGGCGGTCAGCCCCAGCATTTT,CASSPGQGGQPQHF,TRBV7-9,NA,TRBJ1-5,TRBD1
TGTGCCAGCAGTTTATCGAGACAGGGGCCCCCCGAGGCTTTCTTT,CASSLSRQGPPEAFF,TRBV27,few,TRBJ1-1,TRBD1
TGTGCCAGCAGTTTGATCGGGGCGAAGGGGACCGAGCAGTACTTC,CASSLIGAKGTEQYF,TRBV28,NA,TRBJ2-7,NA
TGTGCCAGTTCGACAGGGGTGGGTGAAAAACTGTTTTTT,CASSTGVGEKLFF,TRBV11-2,few,TRBJ1-4,TRBD1
TGTGCCAGCAGCTTGGGAGGTAGCGGGGAGCATGAGCAGTACTTC,CASSLGGSGEHEQYF,TRBV5-6,NA,TRBJ2-7,TRBD2
TGTGCCAGCAGCATCAGGATCGACTATGGCTACACCTTC,CASSIRIDYGYTF,TRBV6-5,NA,TRBJ1-2,NA
TGTGCCAGCAGCTTTGGACAGCGGACCCATGGCTACACCTTC,CASSFGQRTHGYTF,TRBV5-4,NA,TRBJ1-2,NA
TGCAGCGCCCGGCTTGAGGGTGAAAAACTGTTTTTT,CSARLEGEKLFF,TRBV29-1,NA,TRBJ1-4,NA
TGCAGCTTAAAGCGGGACAGGGCATCTCCCTACACCTTC,CSLKRDRASPYTF,TRBV29-1,NA,TRBJ1-2,TRBD1
TGTGCCATCAGTGATACTTCTCGGGGGTCTGAAGCTTTCTTT,CAISDTSRGSEAFF,TRBV10-3,NA,TRBJ1-1,NA
TGCGCCAGCAGCTTGGTCCCAGATGTGCCCAATTACGAGCAGTACTTC,CASSLVPDVPNYEQYF,TRBV5-1,once,TRBJ2-7,NA
TGTGCCAGCAGCGAGTTTCTAGCGGGAGAGAGCACAGATACGCAGTATTTT,CASSEFLAGESTDTQYF,TRBV9,NA,TRBJ2-3,TRBD2
TGCGCCAGCAGCTTGGATTCTAGCGGGAGGCTCAATCACCCTTCCTACGAGCAGTACTTC,CASSLDSSGRLNHPSYEQYF,TRBV5-1,once,TRBJ2-7,TRBD2
TGTGCCAGCAGCTTAGGTGGTAGCCGGTCCTACGAGCAGTACTTC,CASSLGGSRSYEQYF,TRBV7-2,NA,TRBJ2-7,NA
TGTGCCAGCAGCTTACCGGGACTAGCGGGCTATGAGCAGTTCTTC,CASSLPGLAGYEQFF,TRBV27,NA,TRBJ2-1,TRBD2
TGTGCCAGCAGTGATAACCGGGCTTCTTACTCTGGAAACACCATATATTTT,CASSDNRASYSGNTIYF,TRBV25-1,once,TRBJ1-3,NA
TGTGCCAGCAGCCCCGAATTTTCCCCGAGAGGCTACACCTTC,CASSPEFSPRGYTF,TRBV7-2,NA,TRBJ1-2,NA
TGTGCCAGCAGCTTAGGGGGCGGGGGGGCCGACACTGAAGCTTTCTTT,CASSLGGGGADTEAFF,TRBV7-9,NA,TRBJ1-1,NA
TGTGCCAGCATCACCGGGGGGGCAGATACTTCACCCCTCCACTTT,CASITGGADTSPLHF,TRBV2,NA,TRBJ1-6,NA
TGTGCCAGTAGTCCCGGACTAGCGGGGGCATCCAATGAGCAGTTCTTC,CASSPGLAGASNEQFF,TRBV19,once,TRBJ2-1,TRBD2